Listed below are T cell receptor beta chains from one sample, sequenced in a study of beta chain features in type 1 diabetes. Repertoires were generated with immunoSEQ multiplex PCR, while TCRdb's copy carries only in-frame clones and drops some. The table includes roughly 170,000 clones, 13% detected once. Sequencing input: central memory CD4+ T cells from blood. These receptors were collected from a woman aged 18-29 years in good health. The CDR3 runs from the conserved cysteine through the conserved F or W. The order of the fields is clone size, J gene, V gene, D gene, CDR3 DNA, CDR3 protein. A D gene is named only where the DNA matches it firmly. Only some rows state a clone size, as once, few, many or a class for expanded clones.

- | TRBJ2-3 | TRBV5-1 | - | TGCGCCAGCAGCTCCGGCGGTCGGGGTAATCCCACAGATACGCAGTATTTT | CASSSGGRGNPTDTQYF
few | TRBJ2-5 | TRBV5-4 | - | TGTGCCAGCAGCTTGTTAGGGGGTGTCCAAGAGACCCAGTACTTC | CASSLLGGVQETQYF
few | TRBJ2-1 | TRBV6-5 | - | TGTGCCAGCAGTTACGGCAGAGCGAACAATGAGCAGTTCTTC | CASSYGRANNEQFF
- | TRBJ2-1 | TRBV30 | - | TGTGCCTGGAAGGTGGAGGGATACTACAATGAGCAGTTCTTC | CAWKVEGYYNEQFF
- | TRBJ1-5 | TRBV27 | - | TGTGCCAGCAGTTTATCACGGGTAAATCAGCCCCAGCATTTT | CASSLSRVNQPQHF
- | TRBJ2-5 | TRBV7-2 | TRBD2 | TGTGCCAGCAGCCTCGGACTAGCGGGAGGCGAGGAGACCCAGTACTTC | CASSLGLAGGEETQYF
few | TRBJ2-3 | TRBV10-3 | - | TGTGCCATCAGTGCCACTAGCCGGAGCACAGATACGCAGTATTTT | CAISATSRSTDTQYF
few | TRBJ1-5 | TRBV10-3 | - | TGTGCCATCTCGGGGGGTTATGACAATCAGCCCCAGCATTTT | CAISGGYDNQPQHF
few | TRBJ2-1 | TRBV30 | - | TGTGCCTGGAGTAAAGGGCAGGGGTACAATGAGCAGTTCTTC | CAWSKGQGYNEQFF
- | TRBJ2-3 | TRBV7-9 | - | TGTGCCAGCAGCTTTACCACTAGCACAGATACGCAGTATTTT | CASSFTTSTDTQYF
few | TRBJ2-7 | TRBV5-1 | TRBD1 | TGCGCCAGCAGCTTGGCCGCTCGGACAGGGAGTTCCTACGAGCAGTACTTC | CASSLAARTGSSYEQYF
- | TRBJ1-5 | TRBV7-8 | TRBD1 | TGTGCCAGCAGCTTAGGGACAGGGGGCAGTCAGCCCCAGCATTTT | CASSLGTGGSQPQHF
- | TRBJ2-7 | TRBV5-1 | TRBD1 | TGCGCCAGCAGCTTACTTGGACAGGTTTCCTACGAGCAGTACTTC | CASSLLGQVSYEQYF
few | TRBJ2-7 | TRBV9 | TRBD1 | TGTGCCAGCAGCATATCCGGGACAGCCTACTACGAGCAGTACTTC | CASSISGTAYYEQYF
- | TRBJ2-1 | TRBV2 | - | TGTGCCAGCAGTGTTTATATGGCCAATGAGCAGTTCTTC | CASSVYMANEQFF
- | TRBJ2-5 | TRBV27 | - | TGTGCCAGCAGTTTATATAGAGCTACGGGAGAGACCCAGTACTTC | CASSLYRATGETQYF
- | TRBJ2-7 | TRBV28 | - | TGTGCCAGCAGTTTAGTGGATCACAGGGAAAACTACGAGCAGTACTTC | CASSLVDHRENYEQYF
- | TRBJ2-3 | TRBV5-8 | - | TGTGCCAGCAGCTTGGCGAGAGATACGCAGTATTTT | CASSLARDTQYF
- | TRBJ1-5 | TRBV7-2 | TRBD1 | TGTGCCAGCAGCCCGCCGTGGACAGGGCCGAATCAGCCCCAGCATTTT | CASSPPWTGPNQPQHF
- | TRBJ2-2 | TRBV9 | TRBD2 | TGTGCCAGCAGCGTAGATCTCGGGGGGTACACCGGGGAGCTGTTTTTT | CASSVDLGGYTGELFF
- | TRBJ2-5 | TRBV7-2 | - | TGTGCCAGCAGCCCCCTTGGGACACAAGAGACCCAGTACTTC | CASSPLGTQETQYF
- | TRBJ2-7 | TRBV19 | - | TGTGCCAGTAGGTCTAAGGCCACTACCAGCCACGAGCAGTACTTC | CASRSKATTSHEQYF
once | TRBJ2-1 | TRBV28 | - | TGTGCCAGCAGCCCCTACCTCGAATCCAAGCAGTTCTTC | CASSPYLESKQFF
few | TRBJ2-1 | TRBV7-9 | - | TGTGCCAGCAGCTTCACTAGTCTAGGTGAGCAGTTCTTC | CASSFTSLGEQFF
- | TRBJ1-5 | TRBV28 | - | TGTGCCAGCAGTCCCCCACGGACAAATCAGCCCCAGCATTTT | CASSPPRTNQPQHF
many | TRBJ2-1 | TRBV15 | - | TGTGCCACCAGCAGAGTCGAGGGAGAGCAGTTCTTC | CATSRVEGEQFF
- | TRBJ2-5 | TRBV25-1 | TRBD2 | TGTGCCAGCAGTGAACCCAGCGGGAGGGACCTCAGTGAGACCCAGTACTTC | CASSEPSGRDLSETQYF
- | TRBJ2-5 | TRBV30 | - | TGTGCCTGGACGCTGACTGGAGAGGGGACCCAGTACTTC | CAWTLTGEGTQYF
- | TRBJ2-7 | TRBV5-1 | TRBD2 | TGCGCCAGCAGCTTAGCGGGACCCCCGGAGCAGTACTTC | CASSLAGPPEQYF
few | TRBJ1-1 | TRBV7-9 | - | TGTGCCAGCAGCCTACTATCCGGGGACACTGAAGCTTTCTTT | CASSLLSGDTEAFF
few | TRBJ1-4 | TRBV28 | - | TGTGCCAGCAGCAGGGGTTCCGCAACTAATGAAAAACTGTTTTTT | CASSRGSATNEKLFF
few | TRBJ2-1 | TRBV29-1 | - | TGCAGCGTTTTCACAGGGAACTACAATGAGCAGTTCTTC | CSVFTGNYNEQFF
- | TRBJ2-3 | TRBV11-3 | TRBD1 | TGTGCCAGCAGCCGGGACAGGGGCGCAGATACGCAGTATTTT | CASSRDRGADTQYF
many | TRBJ2-3 | TRBV28 | - | TGTGCCAGCAGTTTCGCGACAGGCCCCACAGATACGCAGTATTTT | CASSFATGPTDTQYF
few | TRBJ1-2 | TRBV28 | - | TGTGCCCACAGCAGTGGGGGCCGCTATGGCTACACCTTC | CAHSSGGRYGYTF
- | TRBJ1-4 | TRBV2 | TRBD1 | TGTGCCAGCACTAACGACAGGGGGCCTGAAAAACTGTTTTTT | CASTNDRGPEKLFF
few | TRBJ2-3 | TRBV30 | - | TGTGCCTGGAAACCTACAGGGTCGAGGGATACGCAGTATTTT | CAWKPTGSRDTQYF
- | TRBJ2-7 | TRBV28 | - | TGTGCCAGCAGTTTGTCAGGGGACGAGCAGTACTTC | CASSLSGDEQYF
few | TRBJ2-5 | TRBV30 | - | TGTGCCTGGAGTGACAGAGAAAGAGAGACCCAGTACTTC | CAWSDRERETQYF
few | TRBJ1-1 | TRBV5-1 | - | TGCGCCAGCAGCTTTCAGGGGACGAACACTGAAGCTTTCTTT | CASSFQGTNTEAFF
- | TRBJ1-5 | TRBV5-1 | TRBD1 | TGCGCCAGCAGCTTGATAGGGGGCGAAAATCAGCCCCAGCATTTT | CASSLIGGENQPQHF
few | TRBJ2-1 | TRBV7-8 | TRBD2 | TGTGCCAGCAGCGCCCAACCGGGACTAGCGGTCATAAGCTCCTACAATGAGCAGTTCTTC | CASSAQPGLAVISSYNEQFF
once | TRBJ2-7 | TRBV7-2 | - | TGTGCCAGCAGCTTGATGGGAGGACCTTATGGCCTCGAGCAGTACTTC | CASSLMGGPYGLEQYF
few | TRBJ1-2 | TRBV28 | TRBD1 | TGTGCCAGCGATACCGGGACAGGGGGTTATGGCTACACCTTC | CASDTGTGGYGYTF
many | TRBJ2-5 | TRBV28 | TRBD2 | TGTGCCAGCAGTTTCTCGAGCGGGGGGCAAGAGACCCAGTACTTC | CASSFSSGGQETQYF
- | TRBJ1-3 | TRBV4-2 | - | TGTGCCAGCAGCCAAGAGTGGGGAGGACCCTCTGGAAACACCATATATTTT | CASSQEWGGPSGNTIYF
- | TRBJ2-7 | TRBV28 | TRBD1 | TGTGCCAGCAGTTCTCCCCGGGACAGGGTGTCCTACGAGCAGTACTTC | CASSSPRDRVSYEQYF
- | TRBJ2-6 | TRBV9 | - | TGTGCCAGCAGCGCACAATCTGGGGCCAACGTCCTGACTTTC | CASSAQSGANVLTF
few | TRBJ1-1 | TRBV27 | TRBD1 | TGTGCCAGTAGAGACAGGGGGCTTCCGAACACTGAAGCTTTCTTT | CASRDRGLPNTEAFF
- | TRBJ2-5 | TRBV5-1 | TRBD2 | TGCGCCAGCAGTTTGCAGCTAGCGGGAGTCCAAGAGACCCAGTACTTC | CASSLQLAGVQETQYF
- | TRBJ2-1 | TRBV19 | TRBD2 | TGTGCCAGTAGTGGGGCGGGAGGGTTATCCGAGCAGTTCTTC | CASSGAGGLSEQFF
- | TRBJ2-3 | TRBV9 | - | TGTGCCAGCAGCGTAATGCAGGAGGGCACAGATACGCAGTATTTT | CASSVMQEGTDTQYF
- | TRBJ1-5 | TRBV30 | - | TGTGCCTGGTCCCAGGGGAGCAATCAGCCCCAGCATTTT | CAWSQGSNQPQHF
few | TRBJ1-5 | TRBV25-1 | TRBD1 | TGTGCCAGCAGTCCTCAGGGCAGGGGGCATCAGCCCCAGCATTTT | CASSPQGRGHQPQHF
- | TRBJ1-1 | TRBV28 | - | TGTGCCAGCAGTTTAACGGTACACAGGAGGAACACTGAAGCTTTCTTT | CASSLTVHRRNTEAFF
- | TRBJ2-1 | TRBV5-4 | TRBD2 | TGTGCCAGCAGCGGCGGACTAGAGAATGAGCAGTTCTTC | CASSGGLENEQFF
- | TRBJ1-1 | TRBV10-3 | - | TGTGCCATCAGTGACCCAGGGTTCCAGACTGAAGCTTTCTTT | CAISDPGFQTEAFF